This passage covers 29 T cell receptor beta chains from one sample sequenced in a study of blood T cell repertoires in COVID-19. Libraries were prepared by immunoSEQ multiplex PCR; TCRdb keeps only in-frame clonotypes and omits some of them. This table holds about 170,000 clones, more than 70% found once. Sequencing was carried out using peripheral blood. The receptors stem from a man between 45 and 60 years old who had recovered from COVID-19.

This clone turned up a few times. This rearrangement joins TRBV12-5 to TRBJ2-7; maybe TRBD2 (5 bases). Germline CDR1 is LGHNT and CDR2 is FRNRAP. This CDR3 is 12 amino acids long. The V gene lost 5 bases and the J gene lost 7 bases, with 12 bases spanning the gap. In DNA, the CDR3 is TGTGCTAGTGGTCAAGGGCCGGGGGAGCAGTACTTC. Translated, it gives CASGQGPGEQYF.

This chain connects TRBV7-2 to TRBJ1-5; 9 bases are a match to TRBD1. Germline V CDR1 and CDR2: SGHTA, FQGNSA. The CDR3 consists of 17 residues. J lost 0 bases, V lost 5 bases, and 8 bases had no gene match. In DNA form, the CDR3 reads TGTGCCAGCAGCCCTAGGGGACAGGGTGCTAGCAATCAGCCCCAGCATTTT. Its protein is CASSPRGQGASNQPQHF.

V is TRBV7-8 and J is TRBJ2-5; 7 positions match TRBD1. V shed 2 bases and J 7 bases; nucleotides not matched to a gene: 7. This CDR3 comprises 14 residues. Germline loops: CDR1 SGHVS, CDR2 FQNEAQ. The CDR3 reads CASSLLDRHGTQYF. The CDR3 DNA is TGTGCCAGCAGCTTATTGGACAGGCACGGGACCCAGTACTTC.

The chain employs TRBV12-3 or TRBV12-4 and TRBJ1-1, with 11 bases lining up with TRBD1. The CDR3 sequence is 13 residues long. The V segment lost 6 bases and the J segment 9 bases; nucleotides outside the gene matches: 6. The DNA of the CDR3 is TGTGCCAGCAGGGTCGGACAGGGGGCGCAAGCTTTCTTT. As protein: CASRVGQGAQAFF.

This chain links TRBV6-5 with TRBJ2-6; possibly TRBD1 for D (6 bases). V lost 0 bases and J 4 bases, leaving 10 bases between the germline ends. Germline CDR1 MNHEY, CDR2 SVGAGI. This CDR3 contains 16 residues. The CDR3 protein is CASSYSLGAGANVLTF. The DNA of the CDR3 is TGTGCCAGCAGTTACTCCCTGGGGGCCGGGGCCAACGTCCTGACTTTC.

The V and J genes are TRBV5-1 and TRBJ2-1, with D possibly matching TRBD2 (6 bases). The germline gives CDR1 SGHRS, CDR2 YFSETQ. The CDR3 has 14 residues. Trimming removed 0 bases from V and 9 bases from J, with 13 bases in between. Here the CDR3 DNA reads TGCGCCAGCAGCTTGGTAGGGGACGGGGGTGAGCAGTTCTTC. Protein product: CASSLVGDGGEQFF.

The genes are TRBV7-2 and TRBJ2-1; maybe TRBD1 (5 bases). Per germline, CDR1 SGHTA and CDR2 FQGNSA. Trimming pared 0 bases from V and 4 bases from J, leaving 13 bases between. CDR3 length: 16 residues. This chain's CDR3 is CASSLALQGIYNEQFF. CDR3 nucleotides: TGTGCCAGCAGCTTAGCGCTCCAGGGTATTTACAATGAGCAGTTCTTC.

V is TRBV5-1 and J is TRBJ1-2; a weak D match, TRBD1 (5 bases). The V end was cut by 1 base, the J end by 8 bases, with 12 bases between. Looked up from germline, CDR1 is SGHRS and CDR2 is YFSETQ. The CDR3 runs to 13 residues. The CDR3 is CASSLNGGDGYTF. The CDR3, as DNA: TGCGCCAGCAGCTTGAATGGAGGGGACGGCTACACCTTC. Variable domain in full (rest from reference TRBV5-1 and TRBJ1-2): KAGVTQTPRYLIKTRGQQVTLSCSPISGHRSVSWYQQTPGQGLQFLFEYFSETQRNKGNFPGRFSGRQFSNSRSEMNVSTLELGDSALYLCASSLNGGDGYTFGSGTRLTVV.

The chain joins TRBV28 to TRBJ1-4, with a weak D call TRBD1 (5 bases). V lost 6 bases and J 4 bases, leaving 18 bases between the germline ends. CDR3 length: 16 residues. Germline loops: CDR1 MDHEN, CDR2 SYDVKM. The CDR3 loop is CASSNLGEGNNEKLFF. The CDR3, as DNA: TGTGCCAGCAGCAACCTAGGGGAAGGGAATAATGAAAAACTGTTTTTT. The entire variable domain, with the rest obtained from reference TRBV28 and TRBJ1-4, is as follows: DVKVTQSSRYLVKRTGEKVFLECVQDMDHENMFWYRQDPGLGLRLIYFSYDVKMKEKGDIPEGYSVSREKKERFSLILESASTNQTSMYLCASSNLGEGNNEKLFFGSGTQLSVL.

The CDR3: CASSLHTGGNEKLFF. The DNA of the CDR3 is TGTGCCAGCAGTCTACATACAGGGGGCAATGAAAAACTGTTTTTT. The rearrangement links TRBV28 to TRBJ1-4; 9 nucleotides agree with TRBD1. The CDR3 extends over 15 amino acids. Losses at the gene ends were 5 bases for V and 5 bases for J; bases not matched to a gene: 6. Germline V gene lookup returns CDR1 MDHEN and CDR2 SYDVKM.

The J gene is TRBJ2-1, the V gene TRBV5-6, with D possibly matching TRBD2 (5 bases). The CDR3 consists of 14 residues. The ends were cut back, 0 bases at V and 8 bases at J, with 12 bases in the middle. CDR1 is SGHDT and CDR2 is YYEEEE in the germline V gene. The CDR3 DNA follows: TGTGCCAGCAGCTTGGCACTAGACCTTCATGAGCAGTTCTTC. It translates to CASSLALDLHEQFF.

This chain links TRBV11-2 with TRBJ2-3; TRBD2 matches at 13 bases. The germline CDR1 and CDR2 sequences are SGHAT and FQNNGV. V lost 2 bases and J lost 7; bases outside the gene matches: 6. The CDR3 consists of 16 residues. The CDR3 DNA reads as TGTGCCAGCAGCTTAAACCCGGGACTAGCGGGAAATACGCAGTATTTT. It codes for CASSLNPGLAGNTQYF.

The chain carries TRBV6-5 and TRBJ1-1; D is perhaps TRBD1 (6 bases). CDR1 is MNHEY and CDR2 is SVGAGI in the germline V gene. Deletions cut 6 bases from V and 4 bases from J, with 12 bases between. The CDR3 is 13 amino acids. The CDR3 DNA is TGTGCCAGCAGAAGGGGGGGGGTCACTGAAGCTTTCTTT. Its translation: CASRRGGVTEAFF.

The chain carries TRBV7-3 and TRBJ2-2; weak D call: TRBD2 (5 bases). V gave up 5 bases and J gave up 1 base, with 11 bases separating them. Germline CDR1 SGHTA, CDR2 FQGTGA. The CDR3 runs to 15 residues. This CDR3 is CASSPSGVNTGELFF. The CDR3 bases are TGTGCCAGCAGCCCTTCCGGGGTGAACACCGGGGAGCTGTTTTTT.

This chain connects TRBV6-5 to TRBJ2-2, with D perhaps TRBD2 (5 bases). The CDR3 has 14 amino acids. Germline V lookup: CDR1 MNHEY, CDR2 SVGAGI. Trimming pared 7 bases from V and 1 base from J, leaving 10 bases between. This CDR3 reads CASTNSGNTGELFF. The CDR3 region has the DNA TGTGCCAGCACCAACAGCGGGAACACCGGGGAGCTGTTTTTT.

The chain has TRBV10-3 and TRBJ1-2, with TRBD1 matching over 10 bases. Germline values: CDR1 ENHRY, CDR2 SYGVKD. Losses at the gene ends were 2 bases for V and 1 base for J; bases not matched to a gene: 7. The CDR3 runs to 17 residues. CDR3 amino acids: CAISEPDRGRSNYGYTF. CDR3 bases: TGTGCCATCAGTGAGCCGGACAGGGGGAGAAGTAACTATGGCTACACCTTC.

This chain joins TRBV10-3 and TRBJ1-1; TRBD1 might be the D (5 bases). The germline CDR1 and CDR2 sequences are ENHRY and SYGVKD. The CDR3 extends over 13 amino acids. The V end was cut by 3 bases, the J end by 1 base, with 6 bases between. The CDR3 DNA reads as TGTGCCATCAGTGATCAGGGGAACACTGAAGCTTTCTTT. It yields the protein CAISDQGNTEAFF.

The rearrangement links TRBV3-1 (or the pseudogene TRBV3-2) to TRBJ2-6; 9 nucleotides match TRBD2. The CDR3 is 18 residues long. V was clipped by 1 base and J by 0 bases; unmatched bases: 4. The germline CDR1 and CDR2 sequences are LGHDT and YNNKEL (reference sequence). The CDR3 is CASSQGGLAPSGANVLTF. The CDR3 DNA sequence: TGTGCCAGCAGCCAAGGGGGACTAGCCCCCTCTGGGGCCAACGTCCTGACTTTC.

The chain has TRBV10-2 and TRBJ2-1; 10 positions match TRBD2. The V and J ends lost 6 bases and 2 bases, in that order; junction bases with no gene match: 4. The CDR3 runs to 15 residues. Germline CDR1 is WSHSY and CDR2 is SAAADI. The CDR3 protein is CASSGLAETYNEQFF. The DNA of the CDR3 is TGCGCCAGCAGCGGACTAGCGGAGACCTACAATGAGCAGTTCTTC.

CDR3 nucleotide sequence: TGTGCCACCAGTGATCAGACAGGGGGCCCACCCGCTTTCTTT. Translated: CATSDQTGGPPAFF. The J gene is TRBJ1-1, the V gene TRBV24-1; 10 positions match TRBD1. Germline trimming cut 3 bases from V and 11 bases from J; bases unmatched to any gene: 8. The germline V gene has CDR1 KGHDR and CDR2 SFDVKD. This CDR3 spans 14 amino acids.

Here the CDR3 reads CASSQGGVGTGELFF. For the CDR3, the DNA is TGTGCCAGTTCCCAGGGAGGGGTTGGAACCGGGGAGCTGTTTTTT. The genes are TRBV19 and TRBJ2-2; 7 bases align to TRBD2. With V trimmed by 8 bases and J by 5 bases, 11 bases remained unmatched. This CDR3 spans 15 amino acids. Germline values: CDR1 LNHDA, CDR2 SQIVND (reference sequence).

This rearrangement joins TRBV6-2 or TRBV6-3 to TRBJ1-1, with 7 bases aligning to TRBD1. Germline V gene data show CDR1 as MNHEY and CDR2 as SVGEGT. With V trimmed by 6 bases and J by 0 bases, 7 bases remained unmatched. The CDR3 extends over 15 amino acids. The CDR3 here is CASSRQGRMNTEAFF. The CDR3 region has the DNA TGTGCCAGCAGCCGACAGGGCCGGATGAACACTGAAGCTTTCTTT.

The chain recombines TRBV24-1 with TRBJ1-2, with D unclear. CDR1 and CDR2 (germline): KGHDR, SFDVKD. The V end was cut by 9 bases, the J end by 3 bases, with 13 bases between. The CDR3 covers 13 residues. This CDR3 reads CATSGPRYYGYTF. In DNA, the CDR3 is TGTGCCACCTCAGGCCCTCGCTACTATGGCTACACCTTC.

The chain has TRBV19 and TRBJ1-1; weak D call: TRBD1 (6 bases). The germline V gene has CDR1 LNHDA and CDR2 SQIVND (reference sequence). This CDR3 is 15 amino acids long. Trimming took off 9 bases at V and 4 bases at J, with 21 bases between the two ends. The CDR3 DNA sequence: TGTGCCAGCTCCTCCGGGGGGGCGTGGGGCACTGAAGCTTTCTTT. Residues: CASSSGGAWGTEAFF.

The CDR3 protein is CASSPRNRGLYYEQYF. As DNA, the CDR3 is TGTGCCAGTAGCCCCCGGAACAGGGGCCTGTACTACGAGCAGTACTTC. The chain carries TRBV19 and TRBJ2-7; 7 bases line up with TRBD1. Germline CDR1 and CDR2: LNHDA and SQIVND (reference sequence). The trim removed 6 bases at V and 3 bases at J, leaving 14 bases unmatched. The CDR3 totals 16 residues.

The V call is TRBV20-1, the J call TRBJ2-1; 7 positions match TRBD1. CDR1 and CDR2 from the germline V gene are DFQATT and SNEGSKA (reference sequence). The CDR3 contains 15 residues. After removal of 6 bases from V and 1 base from J, the junction contained 9 bases not matched to a gene. The chain's CDR3 is CSASGTADSYNEQFF. The CDR3 DNA sequence: TGCAGTGCCAGTGGGACAGCCGATTCCTACAATGAGCAGTTCTTC.

The V gene is TRBV6-2 or TRBV6-3, the J gene TRBJ2-5, with D uncertain. Germline CDR1 MNHEY, CDR2 SVGEGT. The CDR3 is made up of 13 amino acids. V was pared by 6 bases and J by 1 base, with 9 bases between. CDR3 coding DNA: TGTGCCAGCAGCCCACGAGCCCAAGAGACCCAGTACTTC. It is translated as CASSPRAQETQYF.

The chain uses TRBV3-1 (or the pseudogene TRBV3-2) and TRBJ2-3; the D gene is possibly TRBD1 (8 bases). CDR3 length equals 16 residues. Trimming stripped 3 bases from V and 2 bases from J, with 15 bases between. Germline V gene sequence: CDR1 LGHDT, CDR2 YNNKEL (reference sequence). CDR3 sequence (DNA): TGTGCCAGCAGCCAGGGGAGGGACAGGATCACAGATACGCAGTATTTT. This sequence encodes CASSQGRDRITDTQYF.

The chain couples TRBV18 to TRBJ2-7, with TRBD2 identical over 11 bases. After removal of 0 bases from V and 2 bases from J, the junction contained 0 bases not matched to a gene. The CDR3 is 15 residues long. CDR1 and CDR2 (germline): KGHSH, LQKENI. The CDR3 bases are TGTGCCAGCTCACCACCTAGCGGGGGGGCCTACGAGCAGTACTTC. Translation gives CASSPPSGGAYEQYF.